The 3 T cell receptor beta chains given below trace back to one sample, sequenced in a study of T-cell memory formation after mild COVID-19. MiXCR was run by TCRdb on the 5' RACE reads, yielding one entry per CDR3 protein. This table has about 470,000 distinct CDR3 sequences, about 23% appearing once. Sequenced input: PBMCs or a T cell subset sorted from them (not recorded which). All receptors come from an adult woman who had mild COVID-19 (a few samples of this study predate the infection). Cell type and time point are not known.

The V gene is TRBV24-1, the J gene TRBJ1-2, with 9 positions matching TRBD1. The CDR3 has 17 residues. Germline V gives CDR1 KGHDR, CDR2 SFDVKD. V lost 3 bases and J lost 6; bases outside the gene matches: 13. The CDR3 DNA is TGTGCCACCAGTGATGGATGGACAGGGGTCGACGGGGATGGCTACACCTTC. This encodes CATSDGWTGVDGDGYTF.

This clonotype occurred once. The chain has TRBV7-2 and TRBJ2-3, with TRBD2 identical over 11 bases. This CDR3 contains 16 residues. The J segment lost 4 bases and the V segment lost 5 bases, leaving 8 bases of the junction unmatched. CDR1 and CDR2 from the germline V gene are SGHTA and FQGNSA. CDR3 region: CASSPIAGGLPDTQYF. As DNA, the CDR3 is TGTGCCAGCAGCCCGATAGCGGGAGGGCTTCCAGATACGCAGTATTTT.

This clonotype was observed many times. The V and J genes are TRBV7-2 and TRBJ2-7; unclear D gene. The V and J ends lost 6 bases and 0 bases respectively, with 3 bases between them. Per germline, CDR1 SGHTA and CDR2 FQGNSA. This CDR3 has 11 amino acids. The DNA of the CDR3 is TGTGCCAGCAGGGGCTCCTACGAGCAGTACTTC. Encoded protein: CASRGSYEQYF.